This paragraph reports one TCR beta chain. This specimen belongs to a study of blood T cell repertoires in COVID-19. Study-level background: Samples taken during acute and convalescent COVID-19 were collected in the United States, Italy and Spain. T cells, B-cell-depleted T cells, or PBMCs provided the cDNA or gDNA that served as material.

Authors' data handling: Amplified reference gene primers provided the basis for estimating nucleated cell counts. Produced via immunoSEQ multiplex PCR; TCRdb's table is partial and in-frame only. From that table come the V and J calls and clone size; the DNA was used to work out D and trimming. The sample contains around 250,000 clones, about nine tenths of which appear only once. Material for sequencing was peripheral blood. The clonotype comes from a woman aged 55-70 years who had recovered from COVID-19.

As DNA, the CDR3 is TGTGCCAGCTCACCCCAGATGGGAGACGACGAGCAGTACTTC. This gives the protein CASSPQMGDDEQYF. The V gene is TRBV18, the J gene TRBJ2-7; a possible D gene is TRBD2 (5 bases). Germline loops: CDR1 KGHSH, CDR2 LQKENI. V lost 3 bases, J lost 5 bases, and 14 bases lay in between. This CDR3 is built from 14 residues.